Described below is a single TCR beta chain sequence and its context. Its antigen is not known. This sample was included in a study of T cells in localized non-small cell lung cancer. Study-level results: As only one tumor region underwent sequencing, heterogeneity remains possible. Of the tissues analyzed, uninvolved adjacent lung showed maximal T cell clonality, greater than tumor. Paired adjacent lung recovered a median roughly 50 of the top 100 tumor clones.

Libraries were prepared by immunoSEQ multiplex PCR; TCRdb keeps only in-frame clonotypes and omits some of them. The table includes around 20,000 clones, over 80% detected once. CDR3 length: 14 amino acids. V was clipped by 2 bases and J by 1 base, with 6 bases between them. Per the germline V gene, CDR1 is SGDLS and CDR2 is YYNGEE. The receptor comes from a woman aged 35 to 75 with stage I lung adenocarcinoma. The chain couples TRBV9 to TRBJ2-2, with D perhaps TRBD1 (5 bases). The material sequenced was peripheral blood, taken before any cancer treatment. The CDR3 nucleotides read TGTGCCAGCAGCGTTGGACAGAACACCGGGGAGCTGTTTTTT. It translates to CASSVGQNTGELFF. The complete variable domain, with remaining parts taken from reference TRBV9 and TRBJ2-2, reads DSGVTQTPKHLITATGQRVTLRCSPRSGDLSVYWYQQSLDQGLQFLIQYYNGEERAKGNILERFSAQQFPDLHSELNLSSLELGDSALYFCASSVGQNTGELFFGEGSRLTVL.